This passage covers 7 T cell receptor beta chains from one sample sequenced in a study of lung T cells in sarcoidosis with Löfgren's syndrome. From the reads, TCRdb called clonotypes with MiXCR, one entry per CDR3 protein. The sample shows 50,000 to 65,000 distinct CDR3 sequences, around 21% of them seen only once. Input material: CD4+ T cells from PBMCs. All receptors come from a human donor with sarcoidosis (Löfgren's syndrome or another form), or a control subject (not recorded which).

To note about this clonotype: It may be a read error: a sequence one base away is much more abundant. The chain joins TRBV6-2 or TRBV6-3 to TRBJ1-2; TRBD1 is a possible D gene (5 bases). Between the trimmed V and J ends, which lost 2 bases and 5 bases, there was a span of 9 bases. The CDR3 runs 13 residues. Germline V lookup: CDR1 MNHEY, CDR2 SVGEGT. CDR3 sequence reads: CASSYADRYGYTF. The CDR3 coding sequence is TGTGCCAGCAGTTACGCCGACAGATATGGCTACACCTTC.

At least ten counts were recorded for this clonotype. The gene calls are TRBV6-1 and TRBJ1-1, with D perhaps TRBD1 (5 bases). CDR1 is MNHNS and CDR2 is SASEGT in the germline V gene. The V and J ends lost 8 bases and 9 bases respectively, with 16 bases between them. The CDR3 is 12 amino acids. The CDR3 loop reads CASQTGTAQAFF. The CDR3 DNA reads as TGTGCCAGCCAAACTGGGACGGCTCAAGCTTTCTTT.

This clonotype was counted many times. The J gene is TRBJ1-1, the V gene TRBV15; possibly TRBD1 for D (5 bases). CDR1 LNHNV and CDR2 YYDKDF come from the germline V gene (reference sequence). This CDR3 has 12 residues. The ends were cut back, 4 bases at V and 11 bases at J, with 14 bases in the middle. In DNA, the CDR3 is TGTGCCACCAGCACCTTAGGCGGGGGGGCTTTCTTT. Its protein is CATSTLGGGAFF.

This clonotype was counted ten times or more. The chain couples TRBV6-1 to TRBJ1-2; 7 bases line up with TRBD1. The CDR3 is 16 amino acids. Germline lookup yields CDR1 MNHNS and CDR2 SASEGT. V was clipped by 1 base and J by 2 bases; unmatched bases: 7. CDR3: CASSEVWDRYNYGYTF. CDR3 bases: TGTGCCAGCAGTGAAGTCTGGGACAGATACAACTATGGCTACACCTTC.

Turning to this clonotype: At one end, the junction sequence differs from germline, possibly due to a read error. The chain recombines TRBV20-1 with TRBJ1-4; tentatively, D is TRBD1 (5 bases). Germline V gene sequence: CDR1 DFQATT, CDR2 SNEGSKA (reference sequence). This CDR3 has 12 residues. CDR3 nucleotides: TGCGGTGCTTGGGGCAAGAATGAAAAACTGTTTTTT. Its protein product is CGAWGKNEKLFF.

This clonotype showed up just a few times. A much larger clonotype is one base distant, so this may be a read error. V usage is TRBV24-1 and J usage is TRBJ2-3, with D possibly being TRBD1 or TRBD2 (5 bases each). This CDR3 is built from 16 residues. The germline CDR1 and CDR2 sequences are KGHDR and SFDVKD. CDR3 region: CATSDSGTAVADAQYF. CDR3 coding DNA: TGTGCCACCAGTGATTCCGGGACCGCGGTCGCAGATGCGCAGTATTTT.

This clonotype showed up many times. V is TRBV7-2 and J is TRBJ1-2; D gene uncertain. V lost 4 bases and J lost 4, with 10 bases in between. This CDR3 is 13 amino acids long. Germline V CDR1 and CDR2: SGHTA, FQGNSA. CDR3 coding DNA: TGTGCCAGCAGCTCTAGTTCGGCCTATGGCTACACCTTC. Protein product: CASSSSSAYGYTF.